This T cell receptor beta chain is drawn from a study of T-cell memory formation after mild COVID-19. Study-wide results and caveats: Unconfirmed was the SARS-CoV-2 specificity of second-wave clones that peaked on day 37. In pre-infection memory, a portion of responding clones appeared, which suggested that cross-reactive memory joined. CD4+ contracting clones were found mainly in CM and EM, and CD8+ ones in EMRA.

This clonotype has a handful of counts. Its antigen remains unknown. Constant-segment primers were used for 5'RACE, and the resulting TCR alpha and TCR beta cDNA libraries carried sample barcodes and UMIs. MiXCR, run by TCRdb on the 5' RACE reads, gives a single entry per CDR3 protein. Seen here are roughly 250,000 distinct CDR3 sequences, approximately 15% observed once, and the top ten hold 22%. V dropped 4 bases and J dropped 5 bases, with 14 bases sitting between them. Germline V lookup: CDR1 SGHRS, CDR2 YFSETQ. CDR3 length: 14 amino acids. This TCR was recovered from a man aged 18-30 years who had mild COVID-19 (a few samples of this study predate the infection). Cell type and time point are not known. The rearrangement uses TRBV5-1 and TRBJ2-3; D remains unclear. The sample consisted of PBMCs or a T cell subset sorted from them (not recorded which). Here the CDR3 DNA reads TGCGCCAGCAGCCCTTTAACGGGCCTAGATACGCAGTATTTT. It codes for CASSPLTGLDTQYF.